These 27 T cell receptor beta chains came from one sample sequenced in a study of cytomegalovirus exposure and HLA in healthy donors (dated by TCRdb to about 2017). The library was prepared using the immunoSEQ multiplex PCR assay. A mixture of 60 forward primers for TCR Vbeta segments and 13 reverse primers for TCR Jbeta segments was used in the multiplex PCR. TCRdb stores this immuneACCESS table with in-frame sequences only. Part of the clones is absent; in the studies checked, under half of the shortfall reflects unresolved V genes, and no reason is known for the rest. This sample holds 55,000 to 65,000 clones; under 80% were observed only once. The biggest ten clones account for 6.8% of the sample. Sequenced sample: PBMCs. These receptor sequences come from a man aged 25-45 years in good health and CMV-seropositive.

The chain has TRBV5-1 and TRBJ1-4; 7 nucleotides agree with TRBD1. Per the germline V gene, CDR1 is SGHRS and CDR2 is YFSETQ. This CDR3 is 13 amino acids long. J lost 0 bases, V lost 7 bases, and 0 bases had no gene match. The CDR3 protein is CASGTATNEKLFF. DNA for the CDR3: TGCGCCAGCGGGACAGCAACTAATGAAAAACTGTTTTTT.

This rearrangement joins TRBV2 to TRBJ2-3; TRBD2 might be the D (5 bases). The CDR3 consists of 14 residues. Between the trimmed V and J ends, which lost 4 bases and 3 bases, there was a span of 11 bases. Germline assignment: CDR1 SNHLY and CDR2 FYNNEI. As DNA, the CDR3 is TGTGCCAGCAGTGGCGAGGGCCGTACAGATACGCAGTATTTT. This encodes CASSGEGRTDTQYF.

CDR3 sequence: CASSVVPSGTEAFF. The CDR3 DNA reads as TGTGCCAGCAGCGTGGTTCCGTCGGGCACTGAAGCTTTCTTT. The V and J genes are TRBV9 and TRBJ1-1; D not resolved. Germline assignment: CDR1 SGDLS and CDR2 YYNGEE. The V end lost 2 bases, the J end lost 4 bases, and 12 bases lay between the germline ends. There are 14 residues in the CDR3.

The chain recombines TRBV2 with TRBJ2-1; D is unclear. Looked up from germline, CDR1 is SNHLY and CDR2 is FYNNEI. CDR3 size: 11 residues. V lost 5 bases and J 8 bases, leaving 7 bases between the germline ends. This CDR3 reads CASSTLDEQFF. CDR3 in DNA: TGTGCCAGCAGTACCCTAGATGAGCAGTTCTTC.

The J gene is TRBJ2-5, the V gene TRBV6-5; D remains unclear. The CDR3 loop spans 14 amino acids. The V gene lost 2 bases and the J gene lost 5 bases, with 12 bases spanning the gap. The germline gives CDR1 MNHEY, CDR2 SVGAGI. CDR3 amino acids: CASSYRTPGETQYF. CDR3 in DNA: TGTGCCAGCAGTTACAGAACCCCCGGGGAGACCCAGTACTTC.

This clone appeared a single time. CDR3 coding DNA: TGTGCCAGCAGTTACTTGACAGGGTCGGGCACCGGGGAGCTGTTTTTT. Translating gives CASSYLTGSGTGELFF. This sequence joins TRBV6-5 and TRBJ2-2; 7 bases line up with TRBD1. Losses at the gene ends were 1 base for V and 4 bases for J; bases not matched to a gene: 6. The CDR3 runs 16 residues. Germline CDR1 reads MNHEY; CDR2 reads SVGAGI.

CDR3 sequence (DNA): TGTGCCAGCAGCCCGGGGGACAGAACCCGTGGCTACACCTTC. The encoded protein is CASSPGDRTRGYTF. The chain recombines TRBV5-4 with TRBJ1-2; the match to TRBD1 covers 7 bases. Losses at the gene ends were 4 bases for V and 7 bases for J; bases not matched to a gene: 10. CDR1 is SGHNT and CDR2 is YYREEE in the germline V gene (reference sequence). The CDR3 consists of 14 residues.

The chain carries TRBV6-1 and TRBJ1-5; no clear D. CDR3 length: 12 amino acids. The germline V and J ends were trimmed by 6 bases and 8 bases, with 11 bases remaining between them. Germline V gives CDR1 MNHNS, CDR2 SASEGT. The CDR3 sequence: CASRGGREPQHF. CDR3 in DNA: TGTGCCAGCAGGGGCGGGAGGGAGCCCCAGCATTTT.

The sample holds a few counts of this clone. This chain joins TRBV10-3 and TRBJ1-5, with 7 nucleotides matching TRBD1. V lost 4 bases to trimming and J lost 7 bases; unmatched junction nucleotides: 7. Germline V gives CDR1 ENHRY, CDR2 SYGVKD. This CDR3 region has 14 residues. The CDR3 region has the DNA TGTGCCATCAGTGTAACAGGGGATGGACAGCCCCAGCATTTT. This encodes CAISVTGDGQPQHF.

About this clone: A read error may produce the germline difference seen at one junction end. The chain is built from TRBV4-1 and TRBJ2-6; no definite D call. The CDR3 sequence is 16 residues long. Germline V gene sequence: CDR1 MGHRA, CDR2 YSYEKL. The CDR3 loop is CASSQKPEAGANVLTF. The CDR3 nucleotides read TGTGCCAGCAGCCAAAAGCCCGAAGCGGGGGCCAACGTCCTGACTTTC.

The chain couples TRBV29-1 to TRBJ2-3, with 9 bases aligning to TRBD1. The germline V gene encodes CDR1 SQVTM and CDR2 ANQGSEA. The CDR3 runs 15 residues. Losses at the gene ends were 7 bases for V and 2 bases for J; bases not matched to a gene: 10. The CDR3 DNA is TGCAGCGGAACCCTACAGGGGGCGCCCACAGATACGCAGTATTTT. Its translation: CSGTLQGAPTDTQYF.

Here the CDR3 reads CASSMTGSNYGYTF. The CDR3 nucleotides read TGTGCCAGTAGTATGACAGGTTCTAACTATGGCTACACCTTC. The gene calls are TRBV19 and TRBJ1-2, with D possibly matching TRBD1 (6 bases). The CDR3 has 14 residues. Trimming took 3 bases from V and 0 from J, leaving 8 bases between them. Germline V gene data show CDR1 as LNHDA and CDR2 as SQIVND (reference sequence).

The V and J genes are TRBV6-1 and TRBJ2-1, with D possibly being TRBD2 (6 bases). Trimming took off 4 bases at V and 0 bases at J, with 10 bases between the two ends. The CDR3 contains 15 residues. Germline CDR1 and CDR2: MNHNS and SASEGT. The CDR3 loop reads CASSVGGVSYNEQFF. In DNA form, the CDR3 reads TGTGCCAGCAGTGTCGGGGGTGTCTCCTACAATGAGCAGTTCTTC.

V usage is TRBV7-8 and J usage is TRBJ2-1; 9 bases fit TRBD1. In germline, CDR1 is SGHVS, CDR2 FQNEAQ. The junction had 2 bases not matched to a gene; V was cut back by 6 bases and J by 2 bases. This CDR3 is built from 14 residues. The CDR3 loop is CASRDRGTYNEQFF. CDR3 DNA: TGTGCCAGCAGGGACAGGGGTACCTACAATGAGCAGTTCTTC.

The chain joins TRBV14 to TRBJ1-5; D gene uncertain. CDR1 is SGHDN, CDR2 FVKESK, per germline. V was pared by 2 bases and J by 2 bases, with 7 bases between. The CDR3 contains 14 residues. The CDR3 bases are TGTGCCAGCAGCCAACCCGAGGGCAATCAGCCCCAGCATTTT. It encodes CASSQPEGNQPQHF.

The chain's CDR3 is CASSFRTVTGLNTEAFF. The CDR3 DNA follows: TGTGCCAGCAGCTTCCGAACCGTAACAGGGCTGAACACTGAAGCTTTCTTT. J is TRBJ1-1 and V is TRBV11-2, with D possibly TRBD1 on 6 matching bases. V dropped 3 bases and J dropped 0 bases, with 17 bases sitting between them. The germline gives CDR1 SGHAT, CDR2 FQNNGV. This CDR3 is built from 17 residues.

The chain uses TRBV11-1 and TRBJ1-2, with 10 bases aligning to TRBD1. Germline CDR1 reads SGHAT; CDR2 reads FQDESV (reference sequence). V lost 2 bases to trimming and J lost 7 bases; unmatched junction nucleotides: 7. This CDR3 region has 15 residues. In nucleotides, the CDR3 is TGTGCCAGCAGCTTATCTCTGGACAGGGGGAGTGGCTACACCTTC. Protein product: CASSLSLDRGSGYTF.

The rearrangement uses TRBV6-5 and TRBJ2-1; D not resolved. V lost 4 bases to trimming and J lost 0 bases, with 13 bases between them. The CDR3 sequence is 16 residues long. Germline CDR1 reads MNHEY; CDR2 reads SVGAGI. CDR3 residues: CASSLTPPSSYNEQFF. As DNA, the CDR3 is TGTGCCAGCAGTTTGACACCGCCGAGCTCCTACAATGAGCAGTTCTTC.

This clone is deemed medium-sized. The chain combines TRBV6-5 with TRBJ1-1, with 7 positions matching TRBD1. J was trimmed by 3 bases and V by 6 bases; bases with no gene match: 7. This CDR3 has 14 residues. Germline V gene lookup returns CDR1 MNHEY and CDR2 SVGAGI. As DNA, the CDR3 is TGTGCCAGCAGCCAAGGGACAGACTACACTGAAGCTTTCTTT. It codes for CASSQGTDYTEAFF.

This clone was counted between two and nine times. The rearrangement joins TRBV21-1 to TRBJ1-1; the DNA was not used to check the table's D call, TRBD1. TRBV21-1 is an annotated pseudogene. This CDR3 comprises 17 residues. The CDR3 region is CASSNSREGQGNTEAFF. The CDR3 DNA is TGTGCCAGCAGCAACTCCCGCGAAGGACAGGGGAACACTGAAGCTTTCTTT.

This rearrangement joins TRBV9 to TRBJ2-7; 9 nucleotides match TRBD1. V lost 2 bases to trimming and J lost 3 bases; unmatched junction nucleotides: 6. Germline CDR1 reads SGDLS; CDR2 reads YYNGEE. The CDR3 consists of 15 residues. The CDR3 DNA sequence: TGTGCCAGCAGCGTGGGACAGGGCTCCATCTACGAGCAGTACTTC. Translated, it gives CASSVGQGSIYEQYF.

V is TRBV27 and J is TRBJ2-7, with TRBD2 matching over 9 bases. CDR1 MNHEY and CDR2 SMNVEV come from the germline V gene (reference sequence). The CDR3 extends over 15 amino acids. V shed 5 bases and J 2 bases; nucleotides not matched to a gene: 7. The CDR3 nucleotides are TGTGCCAGCAGTCCTCTGGGCGGGGGGGCCTACGAGCAGTACTTC. Translation: CASSPLGGGAYEQYF.

The chain joins TRBV28 to TRBJ2-1, with D possibly matching TRBD1 (5 bases). V was shortened by 4 bases and J by 8 bases, with 15 bases between the two germline ends. Germline-derived CDR1 and CDR2 are MDHEN and SYDVKM. This CDR3 is built from 14 residues. CDR3 coding DNA: TGTGCCAGCAGTTCTACCCGCCAGGGATATGAGCAGTTCTTC. It translates to CASSSTRQGYEQFF.

The chain has TRBV6-6 and TRBJ2-1, with a possible D match to TRBD2 (7 bases). From germline, CDR1 is MNHNY and CDR2 SVGAGI (reference sequence). Trimming stripped 6 bases from V and 14 bases from J, with 17 bases between. The CDR3 length is 12 residues. CDR3 DNA: TGTGCCAGCAGCCCCGGACTAGGGGGGGAGTTCTTC. Residues: CASSPGLGGEFF.

This chain uses TRBV28 with TRBJ2-1; 10 bases align to TRBD2. CDR1 is MDHEN, CDR2 SYDVKM, per germline. V shed 6 bases, J shed 7 bases, and the junction held 9 bases outside the gene matches. This CDR3 contains 15 residues. This CDR3 is CASSPLLAGVNEQFF. The CDR3 nucleotides are TGTGCCAGCAGCCCCTTGCTAGCGGGGGTTAATGAGCAGTTCTTC.

V gene TRBV28 combines with J gene TRBJ2-5; possibly TRBD2 for D (5 bases). Germline-derived CDR1 and CDR2 are MDHEN and SYDVKM. Trimming pared 3 bases from V and 5 bases from J, leaving 19 bases between. CDR3 length: 16 residues. CDR3 sequence: CASSLRGRPRQETQYF. The CDR3 nucleotides read TGTGCCAGCAGTTTGCGCGGGCGACCCCGGCAGGAGACCCAGTACTTC.

The V call is TRBV27, the J call TRBJ2-5, with 7 bases fitting TRBD2. The CDR3 loop spans 14 amino acids. V shed 6 bases, J shed 3 bases, and the junction held 7 bases outside the gene matches. Germline values: CDR1 MNHEY, CDR2 SMNVEV (reference sequence). As DNA, the CDR3 is TGTGCCAGCAGCCCGGGAGGAGGGGAAGAGACCCAGTACTTC. Translated, it gives CASSPGGGEETQYF.